The 2 T cell receptor beta chains given below trace back to one sample, sequenced in a study of blood T cell repertoires in COVID-19. Generated by immunoSEQ multiplex PCR, the TCRdb table keeps only in-frame clones and is missing some. The table has about 200,000 clones, approximately 80% seen once; the top ten hold around 0.93%. The sample comprised peripheral blood. The receptors derive from a man aged 60-69 years with COVID-19, enrolled during active disease.

DNA for the CDR3: TGTGCCAGCAGCTTCGCGGGGGCAGATACGCAGTATTTT. It encodes CASSFAGADTQYF. The chain is built from TRBV7-9 and TRBJ2-3; 7 bases are a match to TRBD2. Germline trimming cut 3 bases from V and 4 bases from J; bases unmatched to any gene: 1. The CDR3 is made up of 13 amino acids. Germline V gene lookup returns CDR1 SEHNR and CDR2 FQNEAQ (reference sequence).

The chain uses TRBV12-3 or TRBV12-4 and TRBJ1-3; D call uncertain. The V and J ends lost 4 bases and 7 bases respectively, with 5 bases between them. This CDR3 is built from 11 residues. The CDR3 reads CASSSRNTIYF. The CDR3 DNA sequence: TGTGCCAGCAGTTCGAGGAACACCATATATTTT.